This T cell receptor (beta chain) was recorded in a study of T cells in women clearing cervical HPV infection. Study-level background: Cases: HPV16-related CIN3 or worse on histology, a couple of invasive cancers.

All donors had a single incident cervical HPV16 infection, not prevalent. Dot-blot hybridization genotyped cervical HPV amplified with MY09/MY11 PCR. Remarks on this clone: Its antigen is still unknown. The read halts 3 residues ahead of the CDR3 end, with the missing end drawn from the germline J gene.

Study-wide results and caveats: Associations may precede or follow infection; HPV-specific or memory T cells were not isolated.

J lost 4 bases, V lost 4 bases, and 6 bases had no gene match. CDR3 length equals 14 residues. The germline V gene has CDR1 DFQATT and CDR2 SNEGSKA (reference sequence). The method was immunoSEQ multiplex PCR; TCRdb's version includes in-frame clones alone and lacks a portion of them. The sample totals fewer than 30,000 clones; its top ten clones hold under 3.5%. Input material: blood buffy coat. This chain connects TRBV20-1 to TRBJ1-2, with 10 bases aligning to TRBD1. This TCR derives from a woman between 18 and 75 years old with a cervical HPV16 infection that either progressed to CIN3+ or cleared (not recorded which). The CDR3 protein is CSATTGTGAYGYTF. CDR3 DNA, as far as it was read: TGCAGTGCTACCACCGGGACAGGGGCCTATGGC.